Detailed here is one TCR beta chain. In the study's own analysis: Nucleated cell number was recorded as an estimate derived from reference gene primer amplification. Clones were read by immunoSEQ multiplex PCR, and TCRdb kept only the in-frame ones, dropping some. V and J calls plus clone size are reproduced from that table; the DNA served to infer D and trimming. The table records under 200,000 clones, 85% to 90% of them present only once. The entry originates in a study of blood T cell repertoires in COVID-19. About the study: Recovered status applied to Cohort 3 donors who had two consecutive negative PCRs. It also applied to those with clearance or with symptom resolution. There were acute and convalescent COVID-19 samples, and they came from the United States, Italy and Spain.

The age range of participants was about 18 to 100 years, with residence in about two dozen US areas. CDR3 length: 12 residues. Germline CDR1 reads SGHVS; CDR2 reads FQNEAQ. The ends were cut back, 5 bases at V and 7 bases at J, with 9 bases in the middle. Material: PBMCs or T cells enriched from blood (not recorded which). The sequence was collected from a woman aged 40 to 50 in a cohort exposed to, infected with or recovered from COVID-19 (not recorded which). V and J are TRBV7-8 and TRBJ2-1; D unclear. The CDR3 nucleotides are TGTGCCAGCAGCCCGAACAGAAATGAGCAGTTCTTC. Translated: CASSPNRNEQFF.